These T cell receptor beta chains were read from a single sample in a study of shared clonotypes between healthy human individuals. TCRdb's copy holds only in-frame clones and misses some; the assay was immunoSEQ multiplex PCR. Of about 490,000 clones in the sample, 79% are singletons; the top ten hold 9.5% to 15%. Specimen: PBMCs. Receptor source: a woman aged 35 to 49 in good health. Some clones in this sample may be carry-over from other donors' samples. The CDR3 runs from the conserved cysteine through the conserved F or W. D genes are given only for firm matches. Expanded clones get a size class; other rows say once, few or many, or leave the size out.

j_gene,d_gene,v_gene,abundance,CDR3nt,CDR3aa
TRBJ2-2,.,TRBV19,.,TGTGCCAGTAGTATCAAGGGGGTGGGCACCGGGGAGCTGTTTTTT,CASSIKGVGTGELFF
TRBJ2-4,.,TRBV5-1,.,TGCGCCAGCAGCTTGGGCGGCAAAAACATTCAGTACTTC,CASSLGGKNIQYF
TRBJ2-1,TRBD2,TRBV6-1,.,TGTGCCAGCAGTGAATCCCCACTAGCGGGAGGATACAATGAGCAGTTCTTC,CASSESPLAGGYNEQFF
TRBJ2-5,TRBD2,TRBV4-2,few,TGTGCCAGCAGCCCAAACCGACTAGCGGGAGCGGAGACCCAGTACTTC,CASSPNRLAGAETQYF
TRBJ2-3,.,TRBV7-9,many,TGTGCCAGCAGCTTAGCTAAGGGGCGGACAGATACGCAGTATTTT,CASSLAKGRTDTQYF
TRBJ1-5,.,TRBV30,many,TGTGCCTGGAGTGCTTTACAGGGAAGTCAGCCCCAGCATTTT,CAWSALQGSQPQHF
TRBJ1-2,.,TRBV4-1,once,TGCGCCAGCAGCCAAGATGGCTGGAACTATGGCTACACCTTC,CASSQDGWNYGYTF
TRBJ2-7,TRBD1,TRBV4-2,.,TGTGCCAGCAGCCAGACTGCCGGAGGGACAGGGGAATCCTACGAGCAGTACTTC,CASSQTAGGTGESYEQYF
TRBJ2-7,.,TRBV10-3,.,TGTGCCAGCAGTGAGGGGGAATCCAACGAGCAGTACTTC,CASSEGESNEQYF
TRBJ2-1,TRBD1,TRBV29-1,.,TGCAGCGCCGACGGGACAGTCTACAATGAGCAGTTCTTC,CSADGTVYNEQFF
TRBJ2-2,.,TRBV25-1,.,TGTGCCAGCTCCACTCAGGGGGGCAGGGGGAACACCGGGGAGCTGTTTTTT,CASSTQGGRGNTGELFF
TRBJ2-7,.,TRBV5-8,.,TGTGCCAGCAGGGGTTTAAGGGAGAGGTTCTACGAGCAGTACTTC,CASRGLRERFYEQYF
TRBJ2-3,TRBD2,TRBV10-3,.,TGTGCCATCAGTGGATTAGCGGGATTCACAGATACGCAGTATTTT,CAISGLAGFTDTQYF
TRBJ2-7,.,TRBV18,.,TGTGCCAGCTCAGGGACGTACTACGAGCAGTACTTC,CASSGTYYEQYF
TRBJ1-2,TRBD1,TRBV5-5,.,TGTGCCAGCAGCCCTGGACAGGAACAGTATGGCTACACCTTC,CASSPGQEQYGYTF
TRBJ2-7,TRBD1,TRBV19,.,TGTGCCAGCTTAAGGACAGGGGGATACGAGCAGTACTTC,CASLRTGGYEQYF
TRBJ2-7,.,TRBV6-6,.,TGTGCCAGCAGTCCCTCGTCCTACGAGCAGTACTTC,CASSPSSYEQYF
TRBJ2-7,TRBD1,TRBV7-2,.,TGTGCCAGCAGCTTCAGGGGGCTCCCTGGGGAGCGGTACTTC,CASSFRGLPGERYF
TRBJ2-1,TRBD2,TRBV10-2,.,TGCGCGAGCAGCGCTAGCGGGAGGGGTAATGAGCAGTTCTTC,CASSASGRGNEQFF
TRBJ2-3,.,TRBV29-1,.,TGCAGCGTTAAATCGGGCGATACGCAGTATTTT,CSVKSGDTQYF
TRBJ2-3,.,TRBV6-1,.,TGTGCCTTTCAAGGGGGCACAGATACGCAGTATTTT,CAFQGGTDTQYF
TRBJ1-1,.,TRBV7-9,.,TGTGCCAGCAGCTTAGTTACAGGGACGAACACTGAAGCTTTCTTT,CASSLVTGTNTEAFF
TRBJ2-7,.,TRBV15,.,TGTGCCACCAGCAGAGCGTGGGCCTCCTACGAGCAGTACTTC,CATSRAWASYEQYF
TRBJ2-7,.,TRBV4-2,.,TGTGCCAGCAGCCAAGCCCCTCTTACGGGAGAGCAGTACTTC,CASSQAPLTGEQYF
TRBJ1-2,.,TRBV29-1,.,TGCAGCGGTGTGGGGGTTCGGGGCTACACCTTC,CSGVGVRGYTF
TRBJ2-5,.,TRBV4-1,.,TGCGCCAGCAGCCAAGCCCCGGGACCGGAGACCCAGTACTTC,CASSQAPGPETQYF
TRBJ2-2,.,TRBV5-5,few,TGTGCCAGCAGCTTGACTGGCGGGGAGCTGTTTTTT,CASSLTGGELFF
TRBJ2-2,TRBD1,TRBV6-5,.,TGTGCCACCTCGCGGGACAGGGATGGCGGGGAGCTGTTTTTT,CATSRDRDGGELFF
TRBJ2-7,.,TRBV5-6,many,TGTGCCAGCAGCGAGATGTCAGGGGAATCCTACGAGCAGTACTTC,CASSEMSGESYEQYF
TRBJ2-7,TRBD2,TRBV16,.,TGTGCCAGCAGACAACTAGCGGGAGGGTACGAGCAGTACTTC,CASRQLAGGYEQYF
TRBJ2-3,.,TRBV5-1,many,TGCGCCAGCAGCGTCTACGGGACACCCGGTTCAGATACGCAGTATTTT,CASSVYGTPGSDTQYF
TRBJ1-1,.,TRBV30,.,TGTGCCTGGAGTGTAAGGGGGGGGGACCGGAACACTGAAGCTTTCTTT,CAWSVRGGDRNTEAFF
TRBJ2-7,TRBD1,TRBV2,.,TGTGCCGCCGGGGAGGGACAGGGGCCCTACGAGCAGTACTTC,CAAGEGQGPYEQYF
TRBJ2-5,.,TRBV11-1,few,TGTGCCAGCAGCTTAGGGACACCGGGACGCCAAGAGACCCAGTACTTC,CASSLGTPGRQETQYF
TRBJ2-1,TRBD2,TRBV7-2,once,TGTGCCAGCAGCTCGACTAGCGGGAGAGACAATGAGCAGTTCTTC,CASSSTSGRDNEQFF
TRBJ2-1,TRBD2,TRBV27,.,TGTGCCAGCAAGACTAGCGGGTCCTACAATGAGCAGTTCTTC,CASKTSGSYNEQFF
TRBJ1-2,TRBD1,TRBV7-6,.,TGTGCCAGCAGCTTAGGGACAGGGGAATATGGCTACACCTTC,CASSLGTGEYGYTF
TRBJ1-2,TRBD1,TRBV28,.,TGTGCCAGCAGCTACGGACAGGGCTATGGCTACACCTTC,CASSYGQGYGYTF
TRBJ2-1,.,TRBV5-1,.,TGCGCCAGCAGCTTGGGGCTAGACAGTGAGCAGTTCTTC,CASSLGLDSEQFF
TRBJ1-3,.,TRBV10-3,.,TGTGCCACCCGGGACGGCGCCTCTGGAAACACCATATATTTT,CATRDGASGNTIYF
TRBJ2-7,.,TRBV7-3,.,TGTGCCAGCAGCTTAACGGGTGGGACTCCAGCCTACGAGCAGTACTTC,CASSLTGGTPAYEQYF
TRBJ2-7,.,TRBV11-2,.,TGTGCCAGCAGCGCCGACGGGTGGGGCGAGCAGTACTTC,CASSADGWGEQYF